Below, 23 T cell receptor beta chains from the same sample are listed, as sequenced in a study. One entry per CDR3 protein, called by TCRdb with MiXCR from the RT-PCR reads. Here the sample spans hundreds of thousands of distinct CDR3 sequences, 12% to 15% being singletons. The sequencing input was memory CD4+ T cells from blood. The receptors were gathered from a female donor in good health, serving as a healthy control.

V is TRBV6-2 or TRBV6-3 and J is TRBJ1-5, with a possible D match to TRBD1 (6 bases). The germline V gene encodes CDR1 MNHEY and CDR2 SVGEGT. V was pared by 4 bases and J by 1 base, with 14 bases between. The CDR3 spans 16 residues. In nucleotides, the CDR3 is TGTGCCAGCAGTTGGGGACTGGGGGGCAGCAATCAGCCCCAGCATTTT. Its protein is CASSWGLGGSNQPQHF.

The chain couples TRBV6-6 to TRBJ1-5, with D perhaps TRBD1 (5 bases). CDR3 length: 16 residues. Germline V CDR1 and CDR2: MNHNY, SVGAGI (reference sequence). V gave up 4 bases and J gave up 13 bases, with 26 bases separating them. The CDR3 bases are TGTGCCAGCAGTTCCCAGAGGGGTAATAGCAATCAGCTTCAGCATTTT. As protein: CASSSQRGNSNQLQHF.

The chain employs TRBV12-3 or TRBV12-4 and TRBJ2-7, with D possibly matching TRBD1 (6 bases). The CDR3 extends over 13 amino acids. V was shortened by 2 bases and J by 5 bases, with 10 bases between the two germline ends. In DNA, the CDR3 is TGTGCCAGCAGTTTATCAGGGGCACACGAGCAGTACTTC. Its translation: CASSLSGAHEQYF.

The chain has TRBV29-1 and TRBJ1-2; the D gene is possibly TRBD1 (6 bases). Germline V gene sequence: CDR1 SQVTM, CDR2 ANQGSEA. Trimming removed 4 bases from V and 0 bases from J, with 9 bases in between. CDR3 length: 13 residues. CDR3 in amino acids: CSVVWGPNYGYTF. The CDR3 nucleotides are TGCAGCGTTGTATGGGGGCCTAACTATGGCTACACCTTC.

This clonotype was counted only a few times. The chain joins TRBV30 to TRBJ1-4, with D maybe TRBD1 (5 bases). Trimming took off 0 bases at V and 12 bases at J, with 14 bases between the two ends. This CDR3 region has 13 residues. The germline V gene encodes CDR1 GTSNPN and CDR2 SVGIG (reference sequence). As DNA, the CDR3 is TGTGCCTGGAGTGTACTAGGTGGGACCGAACTGTTTTTT. It encodes CAWSVLGGTELFF. Variable domain in full (rest from reference TRBV30 and TRBJ1-4): SQTIHQWPATLVQPVGSPLSLECTVEGTSNPNLYWYRQAAGRGLQLLFYSVGIGQISSEVPQNLSASRPQDRQFILSSKKLLLSDSGFYLCAWSVLGGTELFFGSGTQLSVL.

The chain links TRBV7-9 to TRBJ2-1; 14 positions agree with TRBD2. There are 15 residues in the CDR3. With V trimmed by 4 bases and J by 11 bases, 7 bases remained unmatched. Germline V gene sequence: CDR1 SEHNR, CDR2 FQNEAQ (reference sequence). In DNA form, the CDR3 reads TGTGCCAGCAGCTCAGCCGGACTAGCGGGAGGAAAGCAGTTCTTC. As protein: CASSSAGLAGGKQFF. The variable domain in full, with the rest retrieved from reference TRBV7-9 and TRBJ2-1, is DTGVSQNPRHKITKRGQNVTFRCDPISEHNRLYWYRQTLGQGPEFLTYFQNEAQLEKSRLLSDRFSAERPKGSFSTLEIQRTEQGDSAMYLCASSSAGLAGGKQFFGPGTRLTVL.

CDR3 nucleotides: TGTGCCAGCAGCTGGGACGATCAGCCCCAGCATTTT. This sequence encodes CASSWDDQPQHF. V usage is TRBV7-9 and J usage is TRBJ1-5, with a weak D call TRBD1 (5 bases). This CDR3 has 12 amino acids. Trimming left V 4 bases short and J 5 bases short, with 6 bases between. Germline V gene lookup returns CDR1 SEHNR and CDR2 FQNEAQ (reference sequence).

Only a few counts were recorded for this clonotype. This chain connects TRBV10-3 to TRBJ2-5; 7 positions agree with TRBD1. CDR1 and CDR2 (germline): ENHRY, SYGVKD. The CDR3 runs 14 residues. The J segment lost 2 bases and the V segment lost 6 bases, leaving 6 bases of the junction unmatched. The CDR3: CAIRSSGGQETQYF. CDR3 coding DNA: TGTGCCATCAGGTCGTCAGGGGGACAAGAGACCCAGTACTTC.

The sample holds a few counts of this clonotype. A junction end diverges from the germline sequence, so it may reflect a read error. The chain has TRBV7-2 and TRBJ2-1; D not resolved. Germline lookup yields CDR1 SGHTA and CDR2 FQGNSA. This CDR3 has 14 amino acids. The CDR3 loop is CASSPQNSNNEQFF. The CDR3 DNA reads TGTGCCAGCAGCCCCCAGAACTCCAACAATGAGCAGTTCTTC.

This clonotype was seen many times. The chain combines TRBV20-1 with TRBJ1-2, with 7 bases fitting TRBD1. V was clipped by 0 bases and J by 4 bases; unmatched bases: 5. CDR3 size: 14 residues. Germline loops: CDR1 DFQATT, CDR2 SNEGSKA (reference sequence). CDR3 loop: CSARDVEGAYGYTF. CDR3 coding DNA: TGCAGTGCTAGAGACGTAGAGGGGGCCTATGGCTACACCTTC.

There are many counts of this clonotype. The genes are TRBV4-3 and TRBJ2-3; 8 bases fit TRBD2. Unmatched junction bases numbered 11, after V lost 0 bases and J lost 12 bases. Per the germline V gene, CDR1 is LGHNA and CDR2 is YSLEER. The CDR3 consists of 15 residues. CDR3 sequence reads: CASSQDLGAGERQYF. CDR3 coding DNA: TGCGCCAGCAGCCAAGATCTTGGAGCGGGAGAGCGTCAGTATTTT.

This clonotype showed up many times. The chain has TRBV7-2 and TRBJ2-7; TRBD1 is a possible D gene (6 bases). CDR3 length: 13 residues. V lost 3 bases, J lost 2 bases, and 8 bases lay in between. The germline V gene encodes CDR1 SGHTA and CDR2 FQGNSA. Here the CDR3 reads CASSFTGTYEQYF. The CDR3 DNA reads as TGTGCCAGCAGCTTCACAGGGACCTACGAGCAGTACTTC.

V is TRBV30 and J is TRBJ2-5; D could derive from TRBD1 or TRBD2 (5 bases each). The germline V gene encodes CDR1 GTSNPN and CDR2 SVGIG (reference sequence). V was trimmed by 2 bases and J by 1 base, leaving 11 bases between them. The CDR3 length is 14 residues. DNA for the CDR3: TGTGCCTGGAGTCGGGGCCAGGGCCAAGAGACCCAGTACTTC. Translation gives CAWSRGQGQETQYF.

This clonotype was seen ten or more times. The chain couples TRBV10-3 to TRBJ1-1, with a possible D match to TRBD1 (5 bases). Germline V gene lookup returns CDR1 ENHRY and CDR2 SYGVKD. The CDR3 consists of 16 residues. V was pared by 0 bases and J by 4 bases, with 15 bases between. The chain's CDR3 is CAISESGEQRGTEAFF. The CDR3 DNA sequence: TGTGCCATCAGTGAGTCGGGGGAACAGAGGGGCACTGAAGCTTTCTTT.

This clonotype has ten or more counts. CDR3 region: CASSLPGDPLREQYF. CDR3 sequence (DNA): TGTGCCAGCAGTCTCCCGGGAGACCCTCTACGAGAGCAGTACTTC. The gene calls are TRBV7-8 and TRBJ2-7; D perhaps matches TRBD2 (6 bases). The CDR3 consists of 15 residues. Germline CDR1 SGHVS, CDR2 FQNEAQ. The germline V and J ends were trimmed by 6 bases and 7 bases, with 22 bases remaining between them. The full variable domain, in which reference TRBV7-8 and TRBJ2-7 provide the parts outside the CDR3, is GAGVSQSPRYKVAKRGQDVALRCDPISGHVSLFWYQQALGQGPEFLTYFQNEAQLDKSGLPSDRFFAERPEGSVSTLKIQRTQQEDSAVYLCASSLPGDPLREQYFGPGTRLTVT.

This clonotype was counted ten times or more. The chain carries TRBV9 and TRBJ2-7; 7 nucleotides match TRBD2. Losses at the gene ends were 1 base for V and 7 bases for J; bases not matched to a gene: 8. The CDR3 contains 14 residues. Germline V CDR1 and CDR2: SGDLS, YYNGEE. CDR3 sequence (DNA): TGTGCCAGCAGCGTATCTATCAGAGCGGGGGAGCAGTACTTC. This encodes CASSVSIRAGEQYF.

This clonotype was seen at least ten times. The chain carries TRBV5-1 and TRBJ2-1; no clear D gene. CDR3 length: 14 residues. The V gene's germline CDR1 is SGHRS and CDR2 YFSETQ. The V end lost 7 bases, the J end lost 4 bases, and 15 bases lay between the germline ends. CDR3 in amino acids: CASAADNAYNEQFF. In DNA form, the CDR3 reads TGCGCCAGCGCTGCTGACAACGCTTACAATGAGCAGTTCTTC.

This chain joins TRBV11-1 and TRBJ2-1, with D tentatively TRBD2 (6 bases). The length of the CDR3 is 15 residues. Per germline, CDR1 SGHAT and CDR2 FQDESV (reference sequence). V lost 1 base, J lost 8 bases, and 15 bases lay in between. The CDR3 DNA follows: TGTGCCAGCAGCTTAGGGAGGGCGCTTTCCCATGAGCAGTTCTTC. Amino acids: CASSLGRALSHEQFF. Full variable domain (rest looked up from reference TRBV11-1 and TRBJ2-1): EAEVAQSPRYKITEKSQAVAFWCDPISGHATLYWYRQILGQGPELLVQFQDESVVDDSQLPKDRFSAERLKGVDSTLKIQPAELGDSAMYLCASSLGRALSHEQFFGPGTRLTVL.

This clonotype has only a few counts. The chain joins TRBV3-1 to TRBJ1-2; possible D gene TRBD1, 5 bases. The CDR3 is made up of 15 amino acids. Germline values: CDR1 LGHDT, CDR2 YNNKEL (reference sequence). V gave up 0 bases and J gave up 3 bases, with 11 bases separating them. Here the CDR3 reads CASSQEFRVDYGYTF. Here the CDR3 DNA reads TGTGCCAGCAGCCAAGAGTTCAGGGTAGACTATGGCTACACCTTC.

The chain uses TRBV12-3 or TRBV12-4 and TRBJ2-5, with TRBD2 as a possible D gene (6 bases). The CDR3 contains 14 residues. V gave up 7 bases and J gave up 7 bases, with 19 bases separating them. CDR3 sequence: CASTWSASVGTQYF. CDR3 DNA: TGTGCCAGCACTTGGTCGGCTAGCGTCGGGACCCAGTACTTC.

This clonotype was observed a handful of times. The gene calls are TRBV7-2 and TRBJ2-1, with D possibly being TRBD1 (6 bases). The CDR3 sequence is 15 residues long. Germline V lookup: CDR1 SGHTA, CDR2 FQGNSA. Between the trimmed V and J ends, which lost 5 bases and 5 bases, there was a span of 16 bases. The CDR3 region has the DNA TGTGCCAGCAGCACTAGTCGGCAGGGGAACAATGAGCAGTTCTTC. Its protein is CASSTSRQGNNEQFF. Looking up the rest from reference TRBV7-2 and TRBJ2-1 gives the full variable domain: GAGVSQSPSNKVTEKGKDVELRCDPISGHTALYWYRQSLGQGLEFLIYFQGNSAPDKSGLPSDRFSAERTGGSVSTLTIQRTQQEDSAVYLCASSTSRQGNNEQFFGPGTRLTVL.

The chain couples TRBV2 to TRBJ2-2; D is ambiguous. Germline V gene data show CDR1 as SNHLY and CDR2 as FYNNEI. The CDR3 runs to 13 residues. The V and J ends lost 6 bases and 4 bases respectively, with 9 bases between them. The CDR3 DNA reads TGTGCCAGCAGGTCATGGGCCACCGGGGAGCTGTTTTTT. Amino acids: CASRSWATGELFF. The variable domain in full, completed from reference TRBV2 and TRBJ2-2, reads EPEVTQTPSHQVTQMGQEVILRCVPISNHLYFYWYRQILGQKVEFLVSFYNNEISEKSEIFDDQFSVERPDGSNFTLKIRSTKLEDSAMYFCASRSWATGELFFGEGSRLTVL.

This clonotype showed up many times. The gene calls are TRBV29-1 and TRBJ2-7; the D is unclear. Trimming cost V 7 bases and J 4 bases, with 14 bases left between them. Looked up from germline, CDR1 is SQVTM and CDR2 is ANQGSEA. The CDR3 length is 12 residues. The CDR3 DNA is TGCAGCGCAGCGCCGACCCTTTACGAGCAGTACTTC. This sequence encodes CSAAPTLYEQYF.